These 27 T cell receptor beta chains share one sample of origin, sequenced in a study of blood T cell repertoires in COVID-19. Profiled with immunoSEQ multiplex PCR; TCRdb holds only in-frame clones, not every one. The profile covers 310,000 or so clones, with about nine tenths appearing a single time and around 9.3% taken by the ten largest. The source material was PBMCs or T cells enriched from blood (not recorded which). All receptors come from a woman between 18 and 29 years old who had recovered from COVID-19.

The V gene is TRBV5-4, the J gene TRBJ2-3; D is perhaps TRBD2 (6 bases). Germline V lookup: CDR1 SGHNT, CDR2 YYREEE (reference sequence). Trimming removed 1 base from V and 4 bases from J, with 19 bases in between. The CDR3 totals 17 residues. CDR3 sequence (DNA): TGTGCCAGCAGCTTGCTCGGAGGTGGGGGGACCGCAGATACGCAGTATTTT. Its protein is CASSLLGGGGTADTQYF.

V is TRBV30 and J is TRBJ2-3; no firm D call. This CDR3 comprises 13 residues. V was trimmed by 0 bases and J by 6 bases, leaving 10 bases between them. Germline V lookup: CDR1 GTSNPN, CDR2 SVGIG (reference sequence). For the CDR3, the DNA is TGTGCCTGGAGTGTAGGATTGGGCGATACGCAGTATTTT. Amino acids: CAWSVGLGDTQYF.

For the CDR3, the DNA is TGCGCCAGCAGCCTCAGCGGGAGGGAGGGGAATGAGCAGTTCTTC. Translation gives CASSLSGREGNEQFF. The chain couples TRBV5-1 to TRBJ2-1, with 10 bases that match TRBD2. Per germline, CDR1 SGHRS and CDR2 YFSETQ. This CDR3 spans 15 amino acids. V shed 4 bases and J 7 bases; nucleotides not matched to a gene: 8. Filled out from reference TRBV5-1 and TRBJ2-1, the complete variable domain reads KAGVTQTPRYLIKTRGQQVTLSCSPISGHRSVSWYQQTPGQGLQFLFEYFSETQRNKGNFPGRFSGRQFSNSRSEMNVSTLELGDSALYLCASSLSGREGNEQFFGPGTRLTVL.

V usage is TRBV7-3 and J usage is TRBJ1-1; 8 bases fit TRBD1. CDR3 length equals 15 residues. Germline V lookup: CDR1 SGHTA, CDR2 FQGTGA. V shed 5 bases and J 2 bases; nucleotides not matched to a gene: 7. The CDR3 nucleotides are TGTGCCAGCAGCCCGTTAACAGGGGGTAACACTGAAGCTTTCTTT. Translation: CASSPLTGGNTEAFF.

The chain is built from TRBV7-3 and TRBJ2-7, with D hard to call. Trimming took 5 bases from V and 6 from J, leaving 17 bases between them. Per the germline V gene, CDR1 is SGHTA and CDR2 is FQGTGA. The CDR3 runs to 14 residues. The CDR3 sequence is CASSPQGSSAEQYF. CDR3 nucleotide sequence: TGTGCCAGCAGCCCCCAAGGTTCGAGCGCCGAGCAGTACTTC.

The rearrangement uses TRBV10-3 and TRBJ1-2; weak D call: TRBD1 (6 bases). CDR1 and CDR2 from the germline V gene are ENHRY and SYGVKD. The CDR3 runs 16 residues. The V gene lost 2 bases and the J gene lost 1 base, with 14 bases spanning the gap. CDR3 amino acids: CAISEGQGLINYGYTF. The CDR3 DNA reads as TGTGCCATCAGTGAGGGCCAGGGGTTGATTAACTATGGCTACACCTTC.

The rearrangement uses TRBV7-9 and TRBJ2-7; D remains ambiguous. The CDR3 runs to 14 residues. The germline CDR1 and CDR2 sequences are SEHNR and FQNEAQ (reference sequence). V was clipped by 2 bases and J by 1 base, with 9 bases between them. The CDR3, as DNA: TGTGCCAGCAGCTTAAATATAGAATCCTACGAGCAGTACTTC. Translated: CASSLNIESYEQYF.

V usage is TRBV7-2 and J usage is TRBJ2-7, with TRBD1 identical over 7 bases. Germline V gene sequence: CDR1 SGHTA, CDR2 FQGNSA. V shed 4 bases and J 3 bases; nucleotides not matched to a gene: 6. CDR3 length equals 14 residues. In DNA, the CDR3 is TGTGCCAGCAGCTCCCGACAGGGATTCTACGAGCAGTACTTC. Amino acids: CASSSRQGFYEQYF.

This chain links TRBV10-3 with TRBJ1-6, with 12 bases fitting TRBD1. The germline gives CDR1 ENHRY, CDR2 SYGVKD. After removal of 4 bases from V and 10 bases from J, the junction contained 11 bases not matched to a gene. The length of the CDR3 is 17 residues. CDR3 region: CAISGTGTGGANSPLHF. In DNA, the CDR3 is TGTGCCATCAGTGGGACCGGGACAGGGGGCGCAAACTCACCCCTCCACTTT.

V and J are TRBV7-9 and TRBJ1-1; TRBD1 might be the D (6 bases). V lost 1 base and J lost 8, with 11 bases in between. The length of the CDR3 is 13 residues. CDR1 and CDR2 from the germline V gene are SEHNR and FQNEAQ (reference sequence). The chain's CDR3 is CASSLGTVAEAFF. The CDR3 bases are TGTGCCAGCAGCTTAGGGACAGTAGCCGAAGCTTTCTTT.

This clone was found once. V is TRBV2 and J is TRBJ1-2, with 9 bases aligning to TRBD1. The CDR3 covers 14 residues. The ends lost 5 bases at V and 5 bases at J; junction bases unmatched: 6. Germline CDR1 is SNHLY and CDR2 is FYNNEI. The CDR3 sequence is CASSSTGQGYGYTF. DNA for the CDR3: TGTGCCAGCAGTTCTACGGGACAGGGTTATGGCTACACCTTC. The whole variable domain, remainder taken from reference TRBV2 and TRBJ1-2, is EPEVTQTPSHQVTQMGQEVILRCVPISNHLYFYWYRQILGQKVEFLVSFYNNEISEKSEIFDDQFSVERPDGSNFTLKIRSTKLEDSAMYFCASSSTGQGYGYTFGSGTRLTVV.

The chain is built from TRBV5-1 and TRBJ1-5; D call uncertain. The V and J ends lost 0 bases and 2 bases respectively, with 12 bases between them. The germline V gene encodes CDR1 SGHRS and CDR2 YFSETQ. The CDR3 sequence is 16 residues long. CDR3 protein: CASSLAPTEGNQPQHF. The CDR3 DNA is TGCGCCAGCAGCTTGGCCCCTACGGAGGGCAATCAGCCCCAGCATTTT.

The rearrangement links TRBV5-1 to TRBJ2-3; TRBD2 matches at 7 bases. Germline V gene data show CDR1 as SGHRS and CDR2 as YFSETQ. V lost 2 bases, J lost 0 bases, and 6 bases stayed unmatched. CDR3 size: 16 residues. This CDR3 reads CASSFGEGPSTDTQYF. CDR3 nucleotide sequence: TGCGCCAGCAGCTTCGGGGAGGGGCCTAGCACAGATACGCAGTATTTT. Combining the CDR3 with reference TRBV5-1 and TRBJ2-3 gives the whole variable domain KAGVTQTPRYLIKTRGQQVTLSCSPISGHRSVSWYQQTPGQGLQFLFEYFSETQRNKGNFPGRFSGRQFSNSRSEMNVSTLELGDSALYLCASSFGEGPSTDTQYFGPGTRLTVL.

This clone has more than one count but fewer than ten. V and J are TRBV30 and TRBJ2-7; the match to TRBD2 covers 10 bases. With V trimmed by 4 bases and J by 2 bases, 5 bases remained unmatched. The CDR3 sequence is 14 residues long. Germline values: CDR1 GTSNPN, CDR2 SVGIG (reference sequence). The CDR3 sequence: CAWTSGGPTYEQYF. In DNA form, the CDR3 reads TGTGCCTGGACTAGCGGGGGCCCTACCTACGAGCAGTACTTC.

Here the CDR3 reads CASSPWTSGMENIQYF. For the CDR3, the DNA is TGTGCCAGCAGTCCCTGGACTAGCGGGATGGAAAACATTCAGTACTTC. The genes are TRBV27 and TRBJ2-4; the match to TRBD2 covers 12 bases. Losses at the gene ends were 5 bases for V and 5 bases for J; bases not matched to a gene: 7. CDR1 and CDR2 (germline): MNHEY, SMNVEV (reference sequence). This CDR3 contains 16 residues.

The chain employs TRBV6-5 and TRBJ2-1; D ambiguous. Germline CDR1 is MNHEY and CDR2 is SVGAGI. The CDR3 runs 13 residues. V was shortened by 2 bases and J by 6 bases, with 8 bases between the two germline ends. CDR3 region: CASSYTTPNEQFF. CDR3 DNA: TGTGCCAGCAGTTACACTACCCCCAATGAGCAGTTCTTC.

The V gene is TRBV6-6, the J gene TRBJ1-4; no reliable D call. CDR1 is MNHNY, CDR2 SVGAGI, per germline (reference sequence). Trimming cost V 6 bases and J 5 bases, with 7 bases left between them. The CDR3 contains 12 residues. CDR3 region: CASRYSNEKLFF. The DNA for the CDR3 is TGTGCCAGCAGATACAGCAATGAAAAACTGTTTTTT.

This clone occurred a few times. The CDR3 coding sequence is TGTGCCAGCAGAGGGGGGGCCGGGGAGCTGTTTTTT. It codes for CASRGGAGELFF. The rearrangement links TRBV6-5 to TRBJ2-2, with D tentatively TRBD2 (7 bases). CDR3 length: 12 residues. V shed 6 bases and J shed 6 bases, with 8 bases lying between them. Germline V gene lookup returns CDR1 MNHEY and CDR2 SVGAGI.

The chain links TRBV18 to TRBJ1-1; D remains ambiguous. Trimming cost V 3 bases and J 4 bases, with 12 bases left between them. The CDR3 has 14 residues. Per the germline V gene, CDR1 is KGHSH and CDR2 is LQKENI. CDR3 protein: CASSPRTGGTEAFF. For the CDR3, the DNA is TGTGCCAGCTCACCCCGGACCGGAGGCACTGAAGCTTTCTTT.

This clone showed up just once. This rearrangement joins TRBV28 to TRBJ2-4; D possibly corresponds to TRBD1 (6 bases). Germline CDR1 is MDHEN and CDR2 is SYDVKM. V was cut by 3 bases and J by 8 bases, with 11 bases left in between. The CDR3 consists of 13 residues. CDR3 amino acids: CASSLPGVDIQYF. CDR3 bases: TGTGCCAGCAGTTTGCCAGGGGTGGACATTCAGTACTTC.

In this sample, this clone turned up a few times. This rearrangement joins TRBV5-8 to TRBJ1-6; 9 bases are shared with TRBD1. V was pared by 5 bases and J by 5 bases, with 8 bases of the junction left unmatched. This CDR3 has 16 residues. Germline CDR1 reads SGHTS; CDR2 reads YDEGEE. This chain's CDR3 is CASSLRWDRDNSPLHF. CDR3 in DNA: TGTGCCAGCAGTCTAAGGTGGGACAGGGATAATTCACCCCTCCACTTT.

The chain joins TRBV5-4 to TRBJ2-3; 7 bases map to TRBD2. Per germline, CDR1 SGHNT and CDR2 YYREEE (reference sequence). The CDR3 runs 16 residues. Germline trimming cut 4 bases from V and 4 bases from J; bases unmatched to any gene: 12. The CDR3 protein is CASSIKRGGSADTQYF. In nucleotides, the CDR3 is TGTGCCAGCAGCATTAAGAGGGGCGGGAGCGCAGATACGCAGTATTTT.

The V gene is TRBV19, the J gene TRBJ1-2, with a tentative D call TRBD1 (6 bases). The germline V and J ends were trimmed by 6 bases and 7 bases, with 12 bases remaining between them. In germline, CDR1 is LNHDA, CDR2 SQIVND (reference sequence). The CDR3 consists of 12 residues. CDR3 protein: CASRRRGGGYTF. The DNA for the CDR3 is TGTGCCAGTAGGAGAAGGGGGGGTGGCTACACCTTC.

The J gene is TRBJ2-5, the V gene TRBV2; D is undetermined. The CDR3 length is 11 residues. CDR1 and CDR2 from the germline V gene are SNHLY and FYNNEI. V was clipped by 7 bases and J by 5 bases, with 8 bases between them. The CDR3 region has the DNA TGTGCCAGCAACCTAGAGGAGACCCAGTACTTC. Protein sequence: CASNLEETQYF.

The genes are TRBV7-9 and TRBJ1-2; D is undetermined. Germline V gene lookup returns CDR1 SEHNR and CDR2 FQNEAQ (reference sequence). V gave up 7 bases and J gave up 8 bases, with 14 bases separating them. The CDR3 loop spans 12 amino acids. In DNA form, the CDR3 reads TGTGCCAGCACCGCTCCTCTGGGCGGCTACACCTTC. It encodes CASTAPLGGYTF. The entire variable domain, with the rest obtained from reference TRBV7-9 and TRBJ1-2, is as follows: DTGVSQNPRHKITKRGQNVTFRCDPISEHNRLYWYRQTLGQGPEFLTYFQNEAQLEKSRLLSDRFSAERPKGSFSTLEIQRTEQGDSAMYLCASTAPLGGYTFGSGTRLTVV.

The J gene is TRBJ2-3, the V gene TRBV4-2; 10 nucleotides match TRBD2. CDR1 LGHNA and CDR2 YNFKEQ come from the germline V gene. After removal of 0 bases from V and 3 bases from J, the junction contained 12 bases not matched to a gene. This CDR3 has 19 residues. This chain's CDR3 is CASSQEEGLAGVGTDTQYF. The CDR3, as DNA: TGTGCCAGCAGCCAAGAAGAAGGCCTAGCGGGAGTTGGAACAGATACGCAGTATTTT.

The V call is TRBV3-1 (or the pseudogene TRBV3-2), the J call TRBJ1-5; D unresolved. Between the trimmed V and J ends, which lost 1 base and 9 bases, there was a span of 10 bases. Germline V gene sequence: CDR1 LGHDT, CDR2 YNNKEL (reference sequence). The CDR3 spans 13 residues. Written as DNA, the CDR3 is TGTGCCAGCAGCCAAGCCCCGGGAGGGCCCCAGCATTTT. Amino acid sequence: CASSQAPGGPQHF.